The table lists the clone carrying this T cell receptor (beta chain) with a few counts. These data come from a study of HIV-infected patients and healthy controls. TCRdb independently ran MiXCR on the 5' RACE reads; one entry per CDR3 protein. The sample carries 60,000 to 75,000 distinct CDR3 sequences, 15% to 20% recorded once. CDR3 length: 15 residues. From germline, CDR1 is KGHSH and CDR2 LQKENI. Deletions cut 2 bases from V and 0 bases from J, with 10 bases between. This receptor was obtained from a human donor in good health. Material: CD4+ T cells from blood. The chain links TRBV18 to TRBJ1-1; the D is unclear. The DNA for the CDR3 is TGTGCCAGCTCACCAGACGGCAAGATGAACACTGAAGCTTTCTTT. It is translated as CASSPDGKMNTEAFF.